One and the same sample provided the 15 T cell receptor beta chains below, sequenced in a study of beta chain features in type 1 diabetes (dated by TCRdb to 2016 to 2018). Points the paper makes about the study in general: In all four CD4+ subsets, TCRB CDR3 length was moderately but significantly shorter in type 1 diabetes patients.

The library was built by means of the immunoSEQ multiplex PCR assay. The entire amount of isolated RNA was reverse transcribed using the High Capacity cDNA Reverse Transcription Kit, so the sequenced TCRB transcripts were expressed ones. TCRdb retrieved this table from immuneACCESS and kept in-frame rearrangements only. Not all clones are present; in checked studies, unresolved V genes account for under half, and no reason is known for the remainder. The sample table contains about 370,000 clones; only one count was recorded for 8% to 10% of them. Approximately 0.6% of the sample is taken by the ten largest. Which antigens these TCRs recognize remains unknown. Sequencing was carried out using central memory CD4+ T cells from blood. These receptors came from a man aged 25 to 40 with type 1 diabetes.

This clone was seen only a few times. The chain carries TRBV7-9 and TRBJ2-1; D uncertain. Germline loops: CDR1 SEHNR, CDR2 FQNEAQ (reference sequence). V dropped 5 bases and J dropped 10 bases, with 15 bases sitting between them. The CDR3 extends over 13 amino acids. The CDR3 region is CASSLVSSGEQFF. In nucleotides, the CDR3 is TGTGCCAGCAGCCTCGTCTCCTCCGGGGAGCAGTTCTTC. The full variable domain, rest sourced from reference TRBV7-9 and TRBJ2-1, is DTGVSQNPRHKITKRGQNVTFRCDPISEHNRLYWYRQTLGQGPEFLTYFQNEAQLEKSRLLSDRFSAERPKGSFSTLEIQRTEQGDSAMYLCASSLVSSGEQFFGPGTRLTVL.

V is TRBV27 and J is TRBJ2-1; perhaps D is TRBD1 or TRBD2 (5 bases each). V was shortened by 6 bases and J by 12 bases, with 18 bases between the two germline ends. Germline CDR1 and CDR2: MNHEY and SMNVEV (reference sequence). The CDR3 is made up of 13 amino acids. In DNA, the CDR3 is TGTGCCAGCAGGGTTAGCGCTGAGGGGAGGCAGTTCTTC. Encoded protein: CASRVSAEGRQFF.

This chain's CDR3 is CASSERQANTGELFF. CDR3 DNA: TGTGCCAGCAGTGAAAGACAGGCGAACACCGGGGAGCTGTTTTTT. This chain joins TRBV2 and TRBJ2-2; tentative D call: TRBD1 (6 bases). Germline V gene data show CDR1 as SNHLY and CDR2 as FYNNEI. The CDR3 is made up of 15 amino acids. The V and J ends lost 2 bases and 0 bases respectively, with 7 bases between them.

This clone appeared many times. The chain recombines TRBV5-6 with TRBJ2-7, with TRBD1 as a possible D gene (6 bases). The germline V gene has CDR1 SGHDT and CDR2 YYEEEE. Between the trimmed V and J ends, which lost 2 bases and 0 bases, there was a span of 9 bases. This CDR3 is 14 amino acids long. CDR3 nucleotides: TGTGCCAGCAGCTTCCAGGGGAGCTCCTACGAGCAGTACTTC. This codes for CASSFQGSSYEQYF.

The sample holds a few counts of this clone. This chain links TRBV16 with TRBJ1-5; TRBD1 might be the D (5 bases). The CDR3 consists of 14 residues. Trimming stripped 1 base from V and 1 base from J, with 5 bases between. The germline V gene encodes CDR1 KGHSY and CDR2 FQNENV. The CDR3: CASSQWDSNQPQHF. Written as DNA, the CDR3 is TGTGCCAGCAGCCAATGGGACAGCAATCAGCCCCAGCATTTT.

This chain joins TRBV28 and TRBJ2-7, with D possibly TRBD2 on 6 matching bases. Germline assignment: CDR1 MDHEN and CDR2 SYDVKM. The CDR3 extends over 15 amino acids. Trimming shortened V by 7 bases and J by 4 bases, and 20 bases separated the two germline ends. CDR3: CASTLGLQDGYEQYF. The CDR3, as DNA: TGTGCCAGCACCCTGGGACTTCAGGACGGGTACGAGCAGTACTTC.

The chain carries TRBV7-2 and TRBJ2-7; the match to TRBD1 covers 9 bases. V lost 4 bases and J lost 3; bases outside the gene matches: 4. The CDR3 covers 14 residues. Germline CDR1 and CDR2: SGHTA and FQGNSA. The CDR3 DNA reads TGTGCCAGCAGCTGGGGGACAGGGAACTACGAGCAGTACTTC. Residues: CASSWGTGNYEQYF.

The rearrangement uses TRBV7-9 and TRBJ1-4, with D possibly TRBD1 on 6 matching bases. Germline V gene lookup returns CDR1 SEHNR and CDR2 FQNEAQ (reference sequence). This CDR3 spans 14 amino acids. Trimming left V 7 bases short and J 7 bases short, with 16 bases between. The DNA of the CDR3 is TGTGCCAGCACCTCGGCGGGGGCTCCTGAAAAACTGTTTTTT. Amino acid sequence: CASTSAGAPEKLFF.

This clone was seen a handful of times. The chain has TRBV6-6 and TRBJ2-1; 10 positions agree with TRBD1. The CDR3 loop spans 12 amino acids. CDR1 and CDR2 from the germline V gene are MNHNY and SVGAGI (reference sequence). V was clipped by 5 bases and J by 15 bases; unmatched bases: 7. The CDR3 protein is CASSDDRGPRFF. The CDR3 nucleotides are TGTGCCAGCAGTGATGACAGGGGGCCGAGGTTCTTC.

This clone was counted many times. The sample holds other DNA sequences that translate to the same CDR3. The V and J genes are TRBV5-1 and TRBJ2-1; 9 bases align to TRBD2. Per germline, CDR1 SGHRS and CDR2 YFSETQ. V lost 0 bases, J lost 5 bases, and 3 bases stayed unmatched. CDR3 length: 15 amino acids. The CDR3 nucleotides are TGCGCCAGCAGCTTGGTGCTAGCGGGGAACAATGAGCAGTTCTTC. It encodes CASSLVLAGNNEQFF.

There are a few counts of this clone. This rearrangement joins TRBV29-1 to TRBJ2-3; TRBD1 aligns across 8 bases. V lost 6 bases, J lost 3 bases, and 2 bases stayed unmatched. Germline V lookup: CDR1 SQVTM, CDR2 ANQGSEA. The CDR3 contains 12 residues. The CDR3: CSVTGGTDTQYF. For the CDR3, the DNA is TGCAGCGTCACAGGGGGTACAGATACGCAGTATTTT.

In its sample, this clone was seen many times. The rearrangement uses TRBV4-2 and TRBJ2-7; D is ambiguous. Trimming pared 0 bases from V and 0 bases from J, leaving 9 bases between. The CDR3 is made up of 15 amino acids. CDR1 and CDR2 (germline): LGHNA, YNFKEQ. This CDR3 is CASSQDPLSSYEQYF. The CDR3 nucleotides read TGTGCCAGCAGCCAAGATCCCCTAAGCTCCTACGAGCAGTACTTC.

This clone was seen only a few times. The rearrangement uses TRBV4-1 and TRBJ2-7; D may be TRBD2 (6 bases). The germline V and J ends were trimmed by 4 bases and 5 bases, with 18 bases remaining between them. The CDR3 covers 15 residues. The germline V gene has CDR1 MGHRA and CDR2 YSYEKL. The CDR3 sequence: CASSPPRRDSHEQYF. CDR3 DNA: TGCGCCAGCAGCCCCCCCCGGCGGGATAGCCACGAGCAGTACTTC.

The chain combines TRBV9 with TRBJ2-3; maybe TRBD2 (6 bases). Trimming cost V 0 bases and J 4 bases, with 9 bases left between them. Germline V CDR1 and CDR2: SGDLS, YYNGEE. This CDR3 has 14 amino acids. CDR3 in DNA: TGTGCCAGCAGCGTAGACGGGGACTCAGATACGCAGTATTTT. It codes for CASSVDGDSDTQYF.

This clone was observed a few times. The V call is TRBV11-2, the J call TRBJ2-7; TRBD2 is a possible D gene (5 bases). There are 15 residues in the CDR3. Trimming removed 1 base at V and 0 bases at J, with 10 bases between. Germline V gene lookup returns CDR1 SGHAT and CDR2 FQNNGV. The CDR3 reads CASSLVSRDSYEQYF. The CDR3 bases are TGTGCCAGCAGCTTAGTATCGAGGGACTCCTACGAGCAGTACTTC.